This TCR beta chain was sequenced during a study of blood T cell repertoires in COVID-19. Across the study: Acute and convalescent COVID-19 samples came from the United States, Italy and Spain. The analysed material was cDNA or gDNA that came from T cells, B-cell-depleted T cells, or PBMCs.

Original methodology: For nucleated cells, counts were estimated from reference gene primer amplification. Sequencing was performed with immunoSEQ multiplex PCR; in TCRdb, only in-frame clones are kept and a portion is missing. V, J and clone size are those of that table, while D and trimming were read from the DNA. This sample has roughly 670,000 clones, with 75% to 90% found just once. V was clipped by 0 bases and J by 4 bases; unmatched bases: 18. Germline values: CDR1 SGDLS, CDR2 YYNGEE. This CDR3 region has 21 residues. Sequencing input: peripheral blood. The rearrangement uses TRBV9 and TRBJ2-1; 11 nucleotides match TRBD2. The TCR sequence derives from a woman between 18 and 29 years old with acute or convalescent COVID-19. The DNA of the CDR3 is TGTGCCAGCAGCGTAGGCCACCTCACCCCTCTAGCGGGGGGAGGATACAATGAGCAGTTCTTC. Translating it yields CASSVGHLTPLAGGGYNEQFF. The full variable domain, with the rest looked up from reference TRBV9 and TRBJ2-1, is DSGVTQTPKHLITATGQRVTLRCSPRSGDLSVYWYQQSLDQGLQFLIQYYNGEERAKGNILERFSAQQFPDLHSELNLSSLELGDSALYFCASSVGHLTPLAGGGYNEQFFGPGTRLTVL.